The 21 T cell receptor beta chains listed next were all sequenced from one sample in a study of breast tumors, draining lymph nodes, adjacent tissues listed by TCRdb under 2016. The method was multiplex PCR. The sample was run on an Illumina HiSeq 2000. TCRdb's own reprocessing of the public reads used fastp at Q25 and MiXCR and kept productive beta chains. A single entry per CDR3 protein holds the most common genes and DNA from its merged rows. Recorded for this sample are nearly 110,000 distinct CDR3 sequences; 30% of them occurred a single time. Approximately 5% of the sample comes from the top ten. The lymph node samples were taken from the axillary draining lymph nodes of breast cancer patients. The sequenced sample was axillary lymph node tissue. The receptors derive from a female donor with breast cancer. Some clones in this sample may be carry-over from other donors' samples.

This clonotype showed up many times. The rearrangement uses TRBV25-1 and TRBJ1-1; D may be TRBD1 (5 bases). The V gene lost 4 bases and the J gene lost 6 bases, with 9 bases spanning the gap. Germline CDR1 and CDR2: MGHDK and SYGVNS. The CDR3 sequence is 12 residues long. The CDR3 is CASSARGAEAFF. The CDR3 DNA is TGTGCCAGCAGTGCTAGGGGAGCTGAAGCTTTCTTT.

Many counts were recorded for this clonotype. The chain employs TRBV7-2 and TRBJ1-6; D perhaps matches TRBD1 (5 bases). The CDR3 consists of 14 residues. CDR1 and CDR2 (germline): SGHTA, FQGNSA. The germline V and J ends were trimmed by 7 bases and 10 bases, with 17 bases remaining between them. Written as DNA, the CDR3 is TGTGCCAGCACCCTCGGCAGGGTTCAATCACCCCTCCACTTT. Translation: CASTLGRVQSPLHF.

This clonotype appeared many times. This may be a read error, as it is one base from a much larger clone. V is TRBV5-5 and J is TRBJ1-2; D is ambiguous. This CDR3 is 14 amino acids long. Germline assignment: CDR1 SGHKS and CDR2 YYEKEE (reference sequence). The V end was cut by 0 bases, the J end by 8 bases, with 14 bases between. Here the CDR3 DNA reads TGTGCCAGCAGCTTGGGGGTAGCGCCAGCCGGCTACACCTTC. Protein product: CASSLGVAPAGYTF.

As for this clonotype: No DNA is shown, since the ends of the CDR3 on it are uncertain; the CDR3 is the one TCRdb lists. The genes are TRBV20-1 and TRBJ2-1. From germline, CDR1 is DFQATT and CDR2 SNEGSKA (reference sequence). The CDR3 spans 19 residues, counting both ends. Here the CDR3 reads CSFYTCSAQGQKSYNEQFF.

In this sample, this clonotype turned up many times. The J gene is TRBJ1-4, the V gene TRBV20-1; no reliable D call. Trimming left V 6 bases short and J 0 bases short, with 11 bases between. CDR1 and CDR2 (germline): DFQATT, SNEGSKA (reference sequence). This CDR3 region has 14 residues. The CDR3 loop is CSARAGATNEKLFF. The CDR3 coding sequence is TGCAGTGCCCGAGCAGGTGCAACTAATGAAAAACTGTTTTTT.

This clonotype was picked up many times. This chain links TRBV5-1 with TRBJ1-5; D possibly corresponds to TRBD1 (6 bases). This CDR3 has 14 amino acids. Per germline, CDR1 SGHRS and CDR2 YFSETQ. The V gene lost 0 bases and the J gene lost 7 bases, with 11 bases spanning the gap. CDR3 bases: TGCGCCAGCAGCTTGGACGGGGGGCCCCAGCCCCAGCATTTT. This encodes CASSLDGGPQPQHF.

This clonotype was seen repeatedly, ten times or more. This chain joins TRBV7-9 and TRBJ1-4; D is perhaps TRBD1 (6 bases). Trimming removed 0 bases from V and 8 bases from J, with 16 bases in between. Germline V gene data show CDR1 as SEHNR and CDR2 as FQNEAQ (reference sequence). The CDR3 covers 16 residues. The CDR3: CASSLAGAGDREKLFF. The CDR3 bases are TGTGCCAGCAGCTTAGCGGGGGCAGGGGACCGCGAAAAACTGTTTTTT.

Comments on this clonotype: A much larger clone is a single base away; this may be a read error. This rearrangement joins TRBV6-5 to TRBJ2-4; D is unclear. Deletions cut 0 bases from V and 0 bases from J, with 6 bases between. CDR3 length equals 15 residues. CDR1 and CDR2 (germline): MNHEY, SVGAGI. This CDR3 reads CASSYSRKAKNIQYF. The CDR3 DNA sequence: TGTGCCAGCAGTTACTCCCGGAAAGCCAAAAACATTCAGTACTTC.

Comments on this clonotype: The CDR3 carries no conserved terminal phenylalanine or tryptophan, so it likely arises from a read error. This chain connects TRBV6-1 to TRBJ2-1, with D perhaps TRBD2 (6 bases). Trimming removed 3 bases at V and 4 bases at J, with 10 bases between. CDR1 MNHNS and CDR2 SASEGT come from the germline V gene. The CDR3 covers 14 residues. The CDR3 protein is CASSENAGYNEQFI. The CDR3 DNA follows: TGTGCCAGCAGTGAGAACGCGGGGTACAATGAGCAGTTCATC.

This clonotype was detected ten times or more. The chain uses TRBV20-1 and TRBJ2-7; 14 nucleotides align to TRBD2. The trim removed 5 bases at V and 6 bases at J, leaving 6 bases unmatched. The CDR3 runs 14 residues. Germline V gives CDR1 DFQATT, CDR2 SNEGSKA (reference sequence). CDR3 coding DNA: TGCAGTGCTGGAGGGACTAGCGGGAGTGGCGAGCAGTACTTC. This gives the protein CSAGGTSGSGEQYF.

As for this clonotype: A read error may account for a junction end that differs from germline. This sequence joins TRBV7-7 and TRBJ2-3; 9 nucleotides line up with TRBD2. This CDR3 is 16 amino acids long. The germline V gene has CDR1 SSHAT and CDR2 FNYEAQ (reference sequence). The chain's CDR3 is CASSPRTSAGYNEQYF. Written as DNA, the CDR3 is TGTGCTAGCAGCCCCAGGACTAGCGCGGGTTACAATGAGCAGTATTTT.

This clonotype was seen ten or more times. V is TRBV30 and J is TRBJ2-7, with TRBD1 identical over 7 bases. This CDR3 region has 17 residues. The junction had 18 bases not matched to a gene; V was cut back by 2 bases and J by 5 bases. CDR1 is GTSNPN, CDR2 SVGIG, per germline (reference sequence). CDR3 DNA sequence: TGTGCCTGGAGTCCGGAACGTGACAGGGTTTTGGGTCACGAGCAGTACTTC. This sequence encodes CAWSPERDRVLGHEQYF.

This clonotype was counted a few times. It may be a read error: a sequence one base away is much more abundant. Since the CDR3 does not end with the conserved phenylalanine or tryptophan, this likely comes from a read error. J is TRBJ2-1 and V is TRBV14; D not resolved. The V end lost 1 base, the J end lost 10 bases, and 11 bases lay between the germline ends. Germline V CDR1 and CDR2: SGHDN, FVKESK. This CDR3 comprises 13 residues. The CDR3 nucleotides read TGTGCCAGCAGCCAAGCACCGGGCCGGGAGCAGTTCTCC. Protein product: CASSQAPGREQFS.

This clonotype has ten or more counts. The chain uses TRBV5-1 and TRBJ2-1; the D is unclear. V was shortened by 0 bases and J by 8 bases, with 15 bases between the two germline ends. The CDR3 extends over 15 amino acids. Germline CDR1 reads SGHRS; CDR2 reads YFSETQ. Written as DNA, the CDR3 is TGCGCCAGCAGCTTGGATCGACCTACCCTCGATGAGCAGTTCTTC. Its translation: CASSLDRPTLDEQFF.

Ten or more counts support this clonotype. This chain connects TRBV10-1 to TRBJ2-2, with a weak D call TRBD1 (6 bases). V lost 6 bases and J lost 6, with 11 bases in between. Germline loops: CDR1 WNHNN, CDR2 SYGVQD (reference sequence). This CDR3 is 13 amino acids long. CDR3 protein: CASSDRNSGELFF. CDR3 in DNA: TGCGCCAGCAGCGACAGGAATTCCGGGGAGCTGTTTTTT.

The chain employs TRBV7-2 and TRBJ2-3; D is ambiguous. Trimming removed 5 bases from V and 6 bases from J, with 12 bases in between. This CDR3 has 13 amino acids. Germline V lookup: CDR1 SGHTA, CDR2 FQGNSA. The CDR3 loop is CASSQYLSDTQYF. DNA of the CDR3: TGTGCCAGCAGCCAATATTTAAGCGATACGCAGTATTTT. The variable domain in full, completed from reference TRBV7-2 and TRBJ2-3, reads GAGVSQSPSNKVTEKGKDVELRCDPISGHTALYWYRQSLGQGLEFLIYFQGNSAPDKSGLPSDRFSAERTGGSVSTLTIQRTQQEDSAVYLCASSQYLSDTQYFGPGTRLTVL.

On this clonotype itself: Mismatch with germline at one junction end may stem from a read error. This chain links TRBV7-9 with TRBJ2-5; D not resolved. The length of the CDR3 is 13 residues. Looked up from germline, CDR1 is SEHNR and CDR2 is FQNEAQ (reference sequence). The CDR3 nucleotides are TGTGCCAGCAGCAGGGTGTCCCGAGAGACCCAGCACTTC. Protein: CASSRVSRETQHF.

Many counts were recorded for this clonotype. The chain combines TRBV3-1 with TRBJ1-3; no clear D gene. The V end was cut by 5 bases, the J end by 0 bases, with 8 bases between. CDR3 length: 14 amino acids. Germline V lookup: CDR1 LGHDT, CDR2 YNNKEL (reference sequence). CDR3 region: CASSYLSSGNTIYF. CDR3 sequence (DNA): TGTGCCAGCAGCTACCTTAGCTCTGGAAACACCATATATTTT.

This clonotype was observed a handful of times. J is TRBJ2-3 and V is TRBV19; TRBD2 matches 14 bases. CDR3 length: 17 amino acids. Losses at the gene ends were 5 bases for V and 5 bases for J; bases not matched to a gene: 9. Germline loops: CDR1 LNHDA, CDR2 SQIVND (reference sequence). The CDR3, as DNA: TGTGCCAGTAGTTTCGGGACTAGCGGGAGTGTTAGAGATACGCAGTATTTT. This encodes CASSFGTSGSVRDTQYF.

There are a few counts of this clonotype. The CDR3 nucleotides read TGTGCCAGCAGTGAACGGGCGAACACTGAAGCTTTCTTT. It translates to CASSERANTEAFF. This chain joins TRBV6-1 and TRBJ2-2; D gene unclear. The J call may be wrong; the DNA end is better matched by TRBJ1-1. The CDR3 runs 13 residues. The V gene's germline CDR1 is MNHNS and CDR2 SASEGT.

The gene calls are TRBV19 and TRBJ2-4; D may be TRBD1 or TRBD2 (6 bases each). Germline values: CDR1 LNHDA, CDR2 SQIVND (reference sequence). The CDR3 has 14 amino acids. V was cut by 9 bases and J by 8 bases, with 20 bases left in between. Here the CDR3 reads CASSWVGGRDIQYF. The CDR3 DNA reads as TGTGCCAGCAGTTGGGTGGGGGGCAGGGACATTCAGTACTTC.